What follows is one T cell receptor (beta chain) and its context. Clones were sequenced by immunoSEQ multiplex PCR, and TCRdb holds only the in-frame ones, with some missing. The table includes about 94,000 clones, around 87% detected once. These data are taken from a study of blood T cell repertoires in COVID-19. The ends were cut back, 0 bases at V and 3 bases at J, with 9 bases in the middle. The germline gives CDR1 SGHTS, CDR2 YDEGEE. There are 15 residues in the CDR3. What was sequenced was peripheral blood. This TCR came from a human donor with acute or convalescent COVID-19. The donor label of this sample is uncertain. The V gene is TRBV5-8, the J gene TRBJ2-2; TRBD2 is a possible D gene (5 bases). CDR3 region: CASSLVRGYTGELFF. CDR3 coding DNA: TGTGCCAGCAGCTTGGTTCGGGGATACACCGGGGAGCTGTTTTTT.